Below are 17 T cell receptor beta chains sequenced from a single sample in a study of T cells in Graves' hyperthyroidism and ophthalmopathy. Amplified TCR beta CDR3 regions came from RNA transcripts. The primer set for the first-round RT-PCR of the TCR CDR3 was HTBI. TCRdb independently ran MiXCR on the multiplex PCR reads; one entry per CDR3 protein. The table has about half a million distinct CDR3 sequences, just under 20% seen once. The material sequenced was blood. The receptors originated from a man aged 35-49 years with Graves' ophthalmopathy.

At least ten counts were recorded for this clonotype. The CDR3 DNA follows: TGTGCCAGCAGCCCACGTGGGGCCTACGAGCAGTACTTC. It translates to CASSPRGAYEQYF. The chain couples TRBV6-1 to TRBJ2-7; D unclear. The CDR3 consists of 13 residues. V was clipped by 6 bases and J by 2 bases, with 11 bases between them. Germline V lookup: CDR1 MNHNS, CDR2 SASEGT.

This clonotype appeared many times. The chain uses TRBV29-1 and TRBJ2-7; TRBD2 is a possible D gene (5 bases). CDR1 SQVTM and CDR2 ANQGSEA come from the germline V gene. The CDR3 totals 13 residues. The V gene lost 2 bases and the J gene lost 5 bases, with 13 bases spanning the gap. The CDR3 here is CSVERGPGNEQYF. The CDR3 DNA reads as TGCAGCGTTGAAAGAGGGCCGGGAAACGAGCAGTACTTC.

The chain employs TRBV28 and TRBJ1-5; TRBD1 matches at 9 bases. After removal of 6 bases from V and 0 bases from J, the junction contained 15 bases not matched to a gene. This CDR3 is built from 19 residues. Germline V gene lookup returns CDR1 MDHEN and CDR2 SYDVKM. In nucleotides, the CDR3 is TGTGCCAGCAGGCGAAATTATGGGACAGGGACCCTTAGCAATCAGCCCCAGCATTTT. This encodes CASRRNYGTGTLSNQPQHF.

This clonotype was picked up a small number of times. The chain employs TRBV20-1 and TRBJ2-7; 7 bases agree with TRBD1. The CDR3 consists of 13 residues. Trimming removed 6 bases from V and 3 bases from J; junction bases left unmatched: 8. Germline V CDR1 and CDR2: DFQATT, SNEGSKA (reference sequence). The CDR3 protein is CSAPGQSNYEQYF. CDR3 bases: TGCAGTGCCCCGGGACAGTCAAACTACGAGCAGTACTTC.

This clonotype has only a few counts. This chain connects TRBV6-6 to TRBJ2-5; the D is unclear. The CDR3 is made up of 14 amino acids. V was cut by 0 bases and J by 4 bases, with 9 bases left in between. Germline CDR1 MNHNY, CDR2 SVGAGI (reference sequence). CDR3: CASSYSGSSETQYF. In nucleotides, the CDR3 is TGTGCCAGCAGTTACTCCGGAAGCTCAGAGACCCAGTACTTC.

This clonotype was seen many times. The chain recombines TRBV14 with TRBJ2-3; tentatively, D is TRBD1 (5 bases). CDR3 length: 13 residues. Germline values: CDR1 SGHDN, CDR2 FVKESK. Trimming left V 4 bases short and J 5 bases short, with 10 bases between. CDR3: CASSRRVLDTQYF. In DNA form, the CDR3 reads TGTGCCAGCAGCCGCAGGGTATTAGATACGCAGTATTTT.

V and J are TRBV6-2 or TRBV6-3 and TRBJ2-1; 12 bases are shared with TRBD2. The CDR3 runs 17 residues. V dropped 6 bases and J dropped 7; count of bases not matched to a gene: 13. CDR1 and CDR2 from the germline V gene are MNHEY and SVGEGT. The chain's CDR3 is CASRPTSGGVGGNEQFF. The CDR3 region has the DNA TGTGCCAGCAGGCCGACTAGCGGGGGCGTCGGGGGGAATGAGCAGTTCTTC.

This clonotype was recorded many times. The genes are TRBV4-3 and TRBJ2-3, with no clear D. Germline loops: CDR1 LGHNA, CDR2 YSLEER. This CDR3 region has 13 residues. V lost 3 bases and J 9 bases, leaving 13 bases between the germline ends. The CDR3 region is CASSQVPGDTQYF. The CDR3 DNA is TGCGCCAGCAGCCAGGTACCCGGCGACACGCAGTATTTT.

The gene calls are TRBV14 and TRBJ2-5; TRBD2 agrees at 15 bases. This CDR3 comprises 14 residues. V dropped 4 bases and J dropped 9; count of bases not matched to a gene: 3. Germline loops: CDR1 SGHDN, CDR2 FVKESK. The CDR3 nucleotides are TGTGCCAGCAGCCGGGGACTAGCGGGAGGTGCCCAGTACTTC. Translated: CASSRGLAGGAQYF.

V usage is TRBV6-6 and J usage is TRBJ2-1, with 9 bases matching TRBD1. Germline CDR1 is MNHNY and CDR2 is SVGAGI (reference sequence). The CDR3 length is 14 residues. Losses at the gene ends were 8 bases for V and 6 bases for J; bases not matched to a gene: 8. DNA for the CDR3: TGTGCCAGCCGGAACCCGACAGGGGGCAATGAGCAGTTCTTC. It yields the protein CASRNPTGGNEQFF.

The chain combines TRBV19 with TRBJ1-5; 8 positions match TRBD1. CDR1 and CDR2 from the germline V gene are LNHDA and SQIVND (reference sequence). The CDR3 is 15 amino acids. Germline trimming cut 3 bases from V and 3 bases from J; bases unmatched to any gene: 4. CDR3 sequence (DNA): TGTGCCAGTAGTATTTTGGGACAGGCCAATCAGCCCCAGCATTTT. Its protein is CASSILGQANQPQHF.

The CDR3 DNA reads TGTGCCAGCAAAGGCGGGGAGCTGTTTTTT. It yields the protein CASKGGELFF. The chain carries TRBV2 and TRBJ2-2, with unresolved D. Trimming took 7 bases from V and 7 from J, leaving 4 bases between them. Germline V gene sequence: CDR1 SNHLY, CDR2 FYNNEI. The CDR3 has 10 amino acids.

Regarding this clonotype: Since a much larger clone is just one base distant, this may be a read error. This sequence joins TRBV2 and TRBJ1-5, with 8 positions matching TRBD1. CDR1 and CDR2 from the germline V gene are SNHLY and FYNNEI. The CDR3 covers 15 residues. The CDR3 loop is CDSSEGQGAGQPQHF. CDR3 sequence (DNA): TGTGACAGCAGTGAGGGCCAGGGGGCAGGTCAGCCCCAGCATTTT.

The genes are TRBV19 and TRBJ1-3; perhaps TRBD1 as D (6 bases). CDR1 is LNHDA, CDR2 SQIVND, per germline (reference sequence). V lost 8 bases, J lost 1 base, and 9 bases lay in between. This CDR3 comprises 13 residues. The CDR3 nucleotides read TGTGCCAGTGCCGGACAGTCTGGAAACACCATATATTTT. Translated, it gives CASAGQSGNTIYF. Together with reference TRBV19 and TRBJ1-3, the CDR3 gives the full variable domain: DGGITQSPKYLFRKEGQNVTLSCEQNLNHDAMYWYRQDPGQGLRLIYYSQIVNDFQKGDIAEGYSVSREKKESFPLTVTSAQKNPTAFYLCASAGQSGNTIYFGEGSWLTVV.

As for this clonotype: The germline gene is not matched at one end of the junction; a read error may be the cause. This rearrangement joins TRBV5-6 to TRBJ1-1, with D unresolved. The CDR3 runs 13 residues. CDR1 and CDR2 (germline): SGHDT, YYEEEE. The CDR3 region is CASSFPGHTEASF. CDR3 nucleotides: TGTGCCAGCAGCTTTCCGGGTCACACTGAAGCTTCCTTT. Combining the CDR3 with reference TRBV5-6 and TRBJ1-1 gives the whole variable domain DAGVTQSPTHLIKTRGQQVTLRCSPKSGHDTVSWYQQALGQGPQFIFQYYEEEERQRGNFPDRFSGHQFPNYSSELNVNALLLGDSALYLCASSFPGHTEASFGQGTRLTVV.

V is TRBV6-2 or TRBV6-3 and J is TRBJ1-4; 7 bases agree with TRBD1. The CDR3 runs to 14 residues. The V segment lost 5 bases and the J segment 8 bases; nucleotides outside the gene matches: 8. In germline, CDR1 is MNHEY, CDR2 SVGEGT. The CDR3 protein is CASSRTGRGEKLFF. Written as DNA, the CDR3 is TGTGCCAGCAGTAGGACAGGCCGGGGGGAAAAACTGTTTTTT.

This clonotype has only a few counts. The chain combines TRBV18 with TRBJ1-4; 7 positions agree with TRBD1. Germline lookup yields CDR1 KGHSH and CDR2 LQKENI. Germline trimming cut 6 bases from V and 5 bases from J; bases unmatched to any gene: 12. CDR3 size: 16 residues. The CDR3: CASSDTQQGRNEKLFF. The CDR3 region has the DNA TGTGCCAGCTCGGACACTCAACAGGGGAGGAATGAAAAACTGTTTTTT. Filled out from reference TRBV18 and TRBJ1-4, the complete variable domain reads NAGVMQNPRHLVRRRGQEARLRCSPMKGHSHVYWYRQLPEEGLKFMVYLQKENIIDESGMPKERFSAEFPKEGPSILRIQQVVRGDSAAYFCASSDTQQGRNEKLFFGSGTQLSVL.